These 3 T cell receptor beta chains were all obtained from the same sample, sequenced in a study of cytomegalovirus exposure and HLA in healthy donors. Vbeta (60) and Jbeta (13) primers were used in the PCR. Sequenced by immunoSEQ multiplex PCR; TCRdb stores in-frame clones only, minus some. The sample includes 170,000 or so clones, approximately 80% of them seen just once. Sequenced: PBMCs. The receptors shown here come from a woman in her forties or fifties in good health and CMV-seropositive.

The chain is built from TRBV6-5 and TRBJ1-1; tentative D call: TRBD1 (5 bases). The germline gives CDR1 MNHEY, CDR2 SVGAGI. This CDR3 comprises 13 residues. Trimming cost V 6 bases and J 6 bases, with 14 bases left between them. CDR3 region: CASREGGEAEAFF. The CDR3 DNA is TGTGCCAGCAGAGAGGGAGGGGAAGCTGAAGCTTTCTTT.

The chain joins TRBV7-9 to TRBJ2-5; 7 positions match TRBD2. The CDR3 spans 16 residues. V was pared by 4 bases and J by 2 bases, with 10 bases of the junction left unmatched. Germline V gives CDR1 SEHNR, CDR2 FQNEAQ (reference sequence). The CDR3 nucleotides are TGTGCCAGCAGCTACACCGAGGGTAGCGGGCAAGAGACCCAGTACTTC. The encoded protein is CASSYTEGSGQETQYF.

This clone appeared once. The CDR3 protein is CASSNRDRVLEQYF. The CDR3 nucleotides read TGCGCCAGCAGTAACCGGGACAGGGTGCTCGAGCAGTACTTC. This chain uses TRBV23-1 with TRBJ2-7; 9 bases are a match to TRBD1. TRBV23-1 belongs to the ORF category, with a function that is uncertain. The V gene end was trimmed by 5 bases and the J gene end by 6 bases; junction bases not matched to a gene: 8. This CDR3 spans 14 amino acids.